The sequence of this T cell receptor (beta chain) was determined in a study of cytomegalovirus exposure and HLA in healthy donors. Study-wide findings and caveats: In a later analysis, DRB1 alleles had the most associated TCRs; HLA-C alleles the fewest. A later analysis found most CMV-associated TCR beta chains apparently HLA-restricted.

Regarding this clone: Its antigen remains unidentified.

The PCR used 60 Vbeta and 13 Jbeta primers. The table came from immunoSEQ multiplex PCR; TCRdb's copy has only in-frame clones and leaves some out. The sample consists of 85,000 to 100,000 clones, 84% of them appearing once. The CDR3 totals 13 residues. Germline loops: CDR1 SGHVS, CDR2 FQNEAQ. Between the trimmed V and J ends, which lost 2 bases and 6 bases, there was a span of 10 bases. This chain joins TRBV7-8 and TRBJ1-2; D ambiguous. Material for sequencing was PBMCs. The TCR originated in a young woman in good health and CMV-seropositive. CDR3 sequence: CASSLSVRDGYTF. Here the CDR3 DNA reads TGTGCCAGCAGCTTATCGGTGAGGGATGGCTACACCTTC.